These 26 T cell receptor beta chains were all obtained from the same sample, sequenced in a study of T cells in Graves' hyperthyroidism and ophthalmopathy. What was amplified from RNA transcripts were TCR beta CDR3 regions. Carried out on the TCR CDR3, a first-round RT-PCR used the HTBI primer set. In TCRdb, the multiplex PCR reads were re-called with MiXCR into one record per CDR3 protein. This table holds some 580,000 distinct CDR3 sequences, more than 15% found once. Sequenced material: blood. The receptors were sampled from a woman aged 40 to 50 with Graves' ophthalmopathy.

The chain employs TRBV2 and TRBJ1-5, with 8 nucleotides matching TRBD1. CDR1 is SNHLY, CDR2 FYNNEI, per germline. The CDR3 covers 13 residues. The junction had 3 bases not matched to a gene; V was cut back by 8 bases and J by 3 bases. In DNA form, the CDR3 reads TGTGCCAGCGGACAGGGCGTCAATCAGCCCCAGCATTTT. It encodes CASGQGVNQPQHF.

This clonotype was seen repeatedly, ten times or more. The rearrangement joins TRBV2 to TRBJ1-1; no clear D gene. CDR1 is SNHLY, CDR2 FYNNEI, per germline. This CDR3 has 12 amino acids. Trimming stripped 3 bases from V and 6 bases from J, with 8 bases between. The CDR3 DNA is TGTGCCAGCAGTGAGTTCGGCCCTGAAGCTTTCTTT. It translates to CASSEFGPEAFF.

CDR3 sequence: CASRSGRGETDTQYF. CDR3 DNA: TGTGCCAGCCGTTCGGGCCGGGGGGAGACAGATACGCAGTATTTT. The chain is built from TRBV6-5 and TRBJ2-3; TRBD2 matches at 7 bases. Germline assignment: CDR1 MNHEY and CDR2 SVGAGI. V shed 8 bases, J shed 3 bases, and the junction held 11 bases outside the gene matches. The CDR3 has 15 amino acids.

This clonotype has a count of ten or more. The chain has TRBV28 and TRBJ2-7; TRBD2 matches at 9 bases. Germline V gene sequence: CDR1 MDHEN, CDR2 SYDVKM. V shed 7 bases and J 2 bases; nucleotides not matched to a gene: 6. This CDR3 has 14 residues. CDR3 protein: CASTPSGMTYEQYF. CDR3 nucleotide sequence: TGTGCCAGCACCCCTAGCGGGATGACCTACGAGCAGTACTTC.

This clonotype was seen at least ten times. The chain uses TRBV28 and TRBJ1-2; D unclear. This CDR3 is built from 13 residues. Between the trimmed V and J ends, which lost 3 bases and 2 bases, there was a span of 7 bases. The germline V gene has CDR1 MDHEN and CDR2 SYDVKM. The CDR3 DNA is TGTGCCAGCAGTTTCGGATTAAACTATGGCTACACCTTC. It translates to CASSFGLNYGYTF.

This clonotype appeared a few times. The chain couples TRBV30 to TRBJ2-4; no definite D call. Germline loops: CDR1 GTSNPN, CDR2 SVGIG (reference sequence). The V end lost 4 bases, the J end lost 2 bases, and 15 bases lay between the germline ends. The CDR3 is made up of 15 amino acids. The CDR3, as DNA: TGTGCCTGGAATTCCCCGTCGGAAACCAAAAACATTCAGTACTTC. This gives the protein CAWNSPSETKNIQYF.

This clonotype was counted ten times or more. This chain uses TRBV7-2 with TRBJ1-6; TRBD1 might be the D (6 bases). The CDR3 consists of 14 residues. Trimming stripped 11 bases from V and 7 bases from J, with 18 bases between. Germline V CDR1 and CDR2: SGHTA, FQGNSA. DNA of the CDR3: TGTGCCGTACAACGGGACATAAAAAATTCACCCCTCCACTTT. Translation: CAVQRDIKNSPLHF.

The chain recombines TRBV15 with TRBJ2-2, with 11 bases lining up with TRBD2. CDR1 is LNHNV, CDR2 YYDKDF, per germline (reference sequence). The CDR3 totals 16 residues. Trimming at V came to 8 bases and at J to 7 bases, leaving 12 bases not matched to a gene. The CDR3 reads CATSRPHGLAGGELFF. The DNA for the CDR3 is TGTGCCACCTCCCGCCCACACGGACTAGCGGGCGGGGAGCTGTTTTTT.

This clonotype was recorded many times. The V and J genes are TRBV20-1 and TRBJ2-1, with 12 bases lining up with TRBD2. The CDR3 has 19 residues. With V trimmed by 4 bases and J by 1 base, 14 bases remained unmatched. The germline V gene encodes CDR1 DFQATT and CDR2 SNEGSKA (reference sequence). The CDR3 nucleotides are TGCAGTGCTACGAGTGTGGGACTAGCGGGCGTTCGTTCCTACAATGAGCAGTTCTTC. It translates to CSATSVGLAGVRSYNEQFF.

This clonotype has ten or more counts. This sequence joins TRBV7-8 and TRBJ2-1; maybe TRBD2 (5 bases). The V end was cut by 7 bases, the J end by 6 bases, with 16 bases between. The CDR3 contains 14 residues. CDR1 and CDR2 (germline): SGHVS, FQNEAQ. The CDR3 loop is CASTLRVLGNEQFF. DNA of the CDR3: TGTGCCAGCACCCTAAGGGTACTAGGCAATGAGCAGTTCTTC.

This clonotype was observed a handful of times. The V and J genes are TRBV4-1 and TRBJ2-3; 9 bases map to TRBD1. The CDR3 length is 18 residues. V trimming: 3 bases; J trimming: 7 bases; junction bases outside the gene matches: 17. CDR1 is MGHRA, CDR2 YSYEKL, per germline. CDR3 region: CASSHGNLRGQGFNTQYF. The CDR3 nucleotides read TGCGCCAGCAGCCACGGGAACCTTCGGGGACAGGGATTTAATACGCAGTATTTT.

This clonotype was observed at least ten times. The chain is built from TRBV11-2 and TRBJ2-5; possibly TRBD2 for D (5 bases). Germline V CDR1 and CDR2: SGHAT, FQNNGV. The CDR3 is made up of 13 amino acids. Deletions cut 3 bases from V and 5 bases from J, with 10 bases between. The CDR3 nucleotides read TGTGCCAGCAGCTTTCACTGGAGGGAGACCCAGTACTTC. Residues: CASSFHWRETQYF.

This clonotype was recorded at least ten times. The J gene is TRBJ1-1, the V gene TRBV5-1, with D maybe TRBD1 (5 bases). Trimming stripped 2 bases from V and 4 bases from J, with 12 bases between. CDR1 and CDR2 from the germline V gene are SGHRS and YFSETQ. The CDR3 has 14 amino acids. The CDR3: CASSLIIQGTEAFF. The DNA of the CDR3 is TGCGCCAGCAGCTTAATTATCCAGGGCACTGAAGCTTTCTTT.

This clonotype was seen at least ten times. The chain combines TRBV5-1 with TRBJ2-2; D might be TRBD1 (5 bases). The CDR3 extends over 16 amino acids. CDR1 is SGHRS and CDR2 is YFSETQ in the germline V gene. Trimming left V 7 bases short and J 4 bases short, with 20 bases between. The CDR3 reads CASSPSGHEATGELFF. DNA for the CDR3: TGCGCCAGCTCCCCGTCCGGACACGAGGCCACCGGGGAGCTGTTTTTT.

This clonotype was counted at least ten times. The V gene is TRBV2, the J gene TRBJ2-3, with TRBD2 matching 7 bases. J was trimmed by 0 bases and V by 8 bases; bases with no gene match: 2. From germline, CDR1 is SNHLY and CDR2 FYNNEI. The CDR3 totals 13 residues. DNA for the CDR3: TGTGCCAGCGCGGGGGAAAGCACAGATACGCAGTATTTT. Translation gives CASAGESTDTQYF.

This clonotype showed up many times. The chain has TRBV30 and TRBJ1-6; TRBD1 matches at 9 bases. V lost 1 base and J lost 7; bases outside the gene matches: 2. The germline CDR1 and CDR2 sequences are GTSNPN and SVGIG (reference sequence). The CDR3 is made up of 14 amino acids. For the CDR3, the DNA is TGTGCCTGGAGTGAGGACAGGGGCAATTCACCCCTCCACTTT. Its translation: CAWSEDRGNSPLHF.

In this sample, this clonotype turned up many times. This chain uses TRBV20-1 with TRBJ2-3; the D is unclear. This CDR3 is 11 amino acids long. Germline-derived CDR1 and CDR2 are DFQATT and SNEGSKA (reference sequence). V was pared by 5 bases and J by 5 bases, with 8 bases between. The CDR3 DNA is TGCAGTGCTGTCCAGAGAGATACGCAGTATTTT. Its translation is CSAVQRDTQYF.

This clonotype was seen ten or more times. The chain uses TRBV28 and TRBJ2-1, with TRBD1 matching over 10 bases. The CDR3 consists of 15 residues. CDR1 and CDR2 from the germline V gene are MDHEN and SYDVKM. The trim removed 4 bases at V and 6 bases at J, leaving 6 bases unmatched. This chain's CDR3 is CASSSGTGVPNEQFF. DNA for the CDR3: TGTGCCAGCAGTTCCGGGACAGGGGTACCCAATGAGCAGTTCTTC.

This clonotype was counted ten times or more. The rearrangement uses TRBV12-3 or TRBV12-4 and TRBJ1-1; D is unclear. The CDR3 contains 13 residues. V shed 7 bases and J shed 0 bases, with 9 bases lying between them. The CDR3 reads CASTSYMNTEAFF. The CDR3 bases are TGTGCCAGCACCTCTTACATGAACACTGAAGCTTTCTTT.

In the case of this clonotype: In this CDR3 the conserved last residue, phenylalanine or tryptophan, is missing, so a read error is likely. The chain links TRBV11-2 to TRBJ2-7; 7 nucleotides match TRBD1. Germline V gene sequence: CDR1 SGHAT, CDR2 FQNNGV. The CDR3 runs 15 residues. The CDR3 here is CASSLDSGRGYEQYL. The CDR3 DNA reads TGCGCCAGCAGCTTAGATAGTGGCAGGGGGTACGAGCAGTACCTC.

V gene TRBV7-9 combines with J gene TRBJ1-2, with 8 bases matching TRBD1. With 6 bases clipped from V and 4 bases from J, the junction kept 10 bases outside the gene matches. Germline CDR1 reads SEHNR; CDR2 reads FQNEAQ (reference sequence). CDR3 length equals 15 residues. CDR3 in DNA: TGTGCCAGCAGAGCCCTCGAAACAGGGGGCTATGGCTACACCTTC. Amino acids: CASRALETGGYGYTF.

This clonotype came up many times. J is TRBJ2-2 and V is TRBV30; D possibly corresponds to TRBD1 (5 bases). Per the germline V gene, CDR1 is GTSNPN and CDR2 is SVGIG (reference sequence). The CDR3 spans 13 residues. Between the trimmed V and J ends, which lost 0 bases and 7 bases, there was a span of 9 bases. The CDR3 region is CAWSVSGIGELFF. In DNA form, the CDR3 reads TGTGCCTGGAGTGTATCAGGGATCGGGGAGCTGTTTTTT.

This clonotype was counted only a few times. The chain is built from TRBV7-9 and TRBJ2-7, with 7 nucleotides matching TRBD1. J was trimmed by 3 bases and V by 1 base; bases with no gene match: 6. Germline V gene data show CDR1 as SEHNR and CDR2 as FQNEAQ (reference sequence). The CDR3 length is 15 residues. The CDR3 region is CASSLGGDRVYEQYF. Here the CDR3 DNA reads TGTGCCAGCAGCTTAGGAGGAGACAGGGTCTACGAGCAGTACTTC.

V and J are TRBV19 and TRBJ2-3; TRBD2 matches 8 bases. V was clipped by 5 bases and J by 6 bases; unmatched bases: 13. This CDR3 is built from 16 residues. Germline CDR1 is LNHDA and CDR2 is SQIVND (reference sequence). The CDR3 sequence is CASSAGGGPPWDTQYF. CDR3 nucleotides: TGTGCCAGTAGTGCCGGCGGGGGGCCGCCGTGGGATACGCAGTATTTT. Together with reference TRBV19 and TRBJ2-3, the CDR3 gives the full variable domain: DGGITQSPKYLFRKEGQNVTLSCEQNLNHDAMYWYRQDPGQGLRLIYYSQIVNDFQKGDIAEGYSVSREKKESFPLTVTSAQKNPTAFYLCASSAGGGPPWDTQYFGPGTRLTVL.

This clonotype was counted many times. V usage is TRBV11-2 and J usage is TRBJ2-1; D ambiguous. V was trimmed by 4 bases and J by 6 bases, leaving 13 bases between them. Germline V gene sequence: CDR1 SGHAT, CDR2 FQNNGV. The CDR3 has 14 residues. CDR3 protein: CASSSIGGLNEQFF. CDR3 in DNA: TGTGCCAGCAGCTCGATAGGTGGGCTCAATGAGCAGTTCTTC.

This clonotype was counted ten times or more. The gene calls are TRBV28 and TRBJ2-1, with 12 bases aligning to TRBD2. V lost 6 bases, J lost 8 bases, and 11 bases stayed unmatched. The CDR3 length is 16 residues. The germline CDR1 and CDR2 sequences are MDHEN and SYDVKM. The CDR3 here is CASSQLLAGGPYEQFF. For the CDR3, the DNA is TGTGCCAGCAGCCAACTTCTAGCGGGAGGGCCCTATGAGCAGTTCTTC.